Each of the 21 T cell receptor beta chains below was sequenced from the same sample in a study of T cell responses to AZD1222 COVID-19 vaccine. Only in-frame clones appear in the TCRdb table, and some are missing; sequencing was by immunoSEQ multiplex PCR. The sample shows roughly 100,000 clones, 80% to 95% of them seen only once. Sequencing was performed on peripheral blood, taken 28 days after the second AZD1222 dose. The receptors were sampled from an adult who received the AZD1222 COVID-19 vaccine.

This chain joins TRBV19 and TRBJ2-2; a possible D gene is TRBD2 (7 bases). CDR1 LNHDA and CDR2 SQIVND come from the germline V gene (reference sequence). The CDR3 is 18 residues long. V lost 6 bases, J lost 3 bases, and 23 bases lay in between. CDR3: CASSTRGGRRSDTGELFF. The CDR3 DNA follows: TGTGCCAGTAGCACAAGGGGGGGGCGGAGGTCCGACACCGGGGAGCTGTTTTTT.

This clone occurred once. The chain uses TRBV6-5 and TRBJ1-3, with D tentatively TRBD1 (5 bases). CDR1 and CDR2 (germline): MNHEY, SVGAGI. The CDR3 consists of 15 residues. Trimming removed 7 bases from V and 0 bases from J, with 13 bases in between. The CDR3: CASTVGRSSGNTIYF. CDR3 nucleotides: TGTGCCAGCACCGTGGGACGGAGCTCTGGAAACACCATATATTTT.

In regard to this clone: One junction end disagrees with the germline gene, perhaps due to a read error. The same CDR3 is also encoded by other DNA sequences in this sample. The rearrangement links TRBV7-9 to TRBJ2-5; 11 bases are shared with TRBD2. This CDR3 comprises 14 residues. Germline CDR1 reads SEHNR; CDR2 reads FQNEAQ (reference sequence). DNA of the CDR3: TGTGCCAGCAGCCTAGCGGGGGGTCAAGAGACCCAGTACTTC. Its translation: CASSLAGGQETQYF.

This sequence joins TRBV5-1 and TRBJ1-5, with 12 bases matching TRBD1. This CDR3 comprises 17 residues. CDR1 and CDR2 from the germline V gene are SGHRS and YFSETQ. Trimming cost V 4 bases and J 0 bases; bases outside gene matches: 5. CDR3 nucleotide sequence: TGCGCCAGCAGCATGGGACAGGGGGCCAATAGCAATCAGCCCCAGCATTTT. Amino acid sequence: CASSMGQGANSNQPQHF.

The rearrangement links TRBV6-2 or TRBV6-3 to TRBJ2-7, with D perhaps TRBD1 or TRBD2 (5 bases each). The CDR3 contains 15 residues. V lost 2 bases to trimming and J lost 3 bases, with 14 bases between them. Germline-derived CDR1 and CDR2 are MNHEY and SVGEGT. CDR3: CASSYAPGTYYEQYF. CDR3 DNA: TGTGCCAGCAGTTACGCCCCCGGGACCTACTACGAGCAGTACTTC.

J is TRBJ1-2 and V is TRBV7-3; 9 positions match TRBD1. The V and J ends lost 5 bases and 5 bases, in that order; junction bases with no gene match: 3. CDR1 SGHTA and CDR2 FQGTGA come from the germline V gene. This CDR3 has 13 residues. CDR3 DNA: TGTGCCAGCAGCCCGGACAGGGGATATGGCTACACCTTC. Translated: CASSPDRGYGYTF.

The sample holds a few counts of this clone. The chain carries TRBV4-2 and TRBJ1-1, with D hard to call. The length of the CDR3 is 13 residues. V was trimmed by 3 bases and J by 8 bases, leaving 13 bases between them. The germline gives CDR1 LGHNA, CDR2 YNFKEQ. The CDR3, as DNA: TGTGCCAGCAGCCACCCCAGATCAGACGAAGCTTTCTTT. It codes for CASSHPRSDEAFF.

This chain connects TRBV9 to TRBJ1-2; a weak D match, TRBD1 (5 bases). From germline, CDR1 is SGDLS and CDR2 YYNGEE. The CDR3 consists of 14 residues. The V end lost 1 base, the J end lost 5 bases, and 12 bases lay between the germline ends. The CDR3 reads CASSVPGGKYGYTF. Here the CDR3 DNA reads TGTGCCAGCAGCGTACCCGGGGGTAAATATGGCTACACCTTC.

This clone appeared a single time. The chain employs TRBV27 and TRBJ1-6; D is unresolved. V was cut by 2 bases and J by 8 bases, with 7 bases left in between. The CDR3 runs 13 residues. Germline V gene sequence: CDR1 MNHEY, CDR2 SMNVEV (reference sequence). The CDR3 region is CASSLRDYSPLHF. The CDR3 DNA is TGTGCCAGCAGTTTAAGAGACTATTCACCCCTCCACTTT.

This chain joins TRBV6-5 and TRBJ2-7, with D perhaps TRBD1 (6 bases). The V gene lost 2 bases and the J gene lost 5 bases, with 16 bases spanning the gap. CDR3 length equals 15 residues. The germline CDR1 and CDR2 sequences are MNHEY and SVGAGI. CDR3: CASSYPGQGRHEQYF. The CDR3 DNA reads TGTGCCAGCAGTTACCCTGGTCAGGGGCGCCACGAGCAGTACTTC.

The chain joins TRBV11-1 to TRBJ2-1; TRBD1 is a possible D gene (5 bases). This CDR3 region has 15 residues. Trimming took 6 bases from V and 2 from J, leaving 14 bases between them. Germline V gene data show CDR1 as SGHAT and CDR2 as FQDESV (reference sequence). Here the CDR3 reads CASSPRETAYNEQFF. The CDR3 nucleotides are TGTGCCAGCAGTCCCCGAGAGACAGCCTACAATGAGCAGTTCTTC.

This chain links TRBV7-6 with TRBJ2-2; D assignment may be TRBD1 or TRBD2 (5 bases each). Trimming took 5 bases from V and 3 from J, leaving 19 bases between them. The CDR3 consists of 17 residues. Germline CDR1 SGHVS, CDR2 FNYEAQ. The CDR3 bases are TGTGCCAGCAGCCCGGAACCCTTGCAGGGACACACCGGGGAGCTGTTTTTT. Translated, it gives CASSPEPLQGHTGELFF.

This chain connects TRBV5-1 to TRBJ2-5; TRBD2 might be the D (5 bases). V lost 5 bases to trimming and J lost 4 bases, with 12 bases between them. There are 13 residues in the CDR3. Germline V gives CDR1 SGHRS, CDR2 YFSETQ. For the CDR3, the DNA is TGCGCCAGCAGATGGGCCGAGGGAGAGACCCAGTACTTC. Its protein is CASRWAEGETQYF.

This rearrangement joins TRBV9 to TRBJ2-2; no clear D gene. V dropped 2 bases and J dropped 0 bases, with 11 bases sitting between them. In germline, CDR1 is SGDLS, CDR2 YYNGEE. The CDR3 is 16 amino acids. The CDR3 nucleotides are TGTGCCAGCAGCGTGCTCCCCGAGTCGAACACCGGGGAGCTGTTTTTT. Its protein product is CASSVLPESNTGELFF. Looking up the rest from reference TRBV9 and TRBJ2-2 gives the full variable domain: DSGVTQTPKHLITATGQRVTLRCSPRSGDLSVYWYQQSLDQGLQFLIQYYNGEERAKGNILERFSAQQFPDLHSELNLSSLELGDSALYFCASSVLPESNTGELFFGEGSRLTVL.

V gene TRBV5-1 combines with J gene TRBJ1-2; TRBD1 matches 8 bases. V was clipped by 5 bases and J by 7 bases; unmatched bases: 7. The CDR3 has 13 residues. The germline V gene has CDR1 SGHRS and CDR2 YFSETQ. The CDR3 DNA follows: TGCGCCAGCAGTTCACAGGGGGATACTGGCTACACCTTC. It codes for CASSSQGDTGYTF.

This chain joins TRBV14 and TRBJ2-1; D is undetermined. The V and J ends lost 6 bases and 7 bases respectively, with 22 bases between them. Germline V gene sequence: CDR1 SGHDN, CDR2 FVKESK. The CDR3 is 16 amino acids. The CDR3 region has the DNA TGTGCCAGCAGACCGGCAGGCCGATCTGTGGTAAATGAGCAGTTCTTC. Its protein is CASRPAGRSVVNEQFF.

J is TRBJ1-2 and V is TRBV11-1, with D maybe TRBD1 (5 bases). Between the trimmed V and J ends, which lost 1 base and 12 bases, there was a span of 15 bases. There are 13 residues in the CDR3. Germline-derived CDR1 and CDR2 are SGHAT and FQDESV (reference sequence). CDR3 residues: CASSLGAGSFDTF. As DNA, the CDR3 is TGTGCCAGCAGCTTAGGCGCAGGGTCCTTTGACACCTTC.

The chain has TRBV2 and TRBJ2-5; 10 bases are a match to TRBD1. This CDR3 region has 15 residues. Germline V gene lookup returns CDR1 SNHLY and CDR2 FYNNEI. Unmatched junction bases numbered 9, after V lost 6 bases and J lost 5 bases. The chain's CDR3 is CASRPDRGRGETQYF. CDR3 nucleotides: TGTGCCAGCAGGCCTGACAGGGGGCGCGGGGAGACCCAGTACTTC.

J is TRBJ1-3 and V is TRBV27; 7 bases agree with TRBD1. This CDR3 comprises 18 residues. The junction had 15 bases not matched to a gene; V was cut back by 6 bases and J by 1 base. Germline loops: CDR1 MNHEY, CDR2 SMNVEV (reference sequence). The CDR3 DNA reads TGTGCCAGCAGGCAGGGGGGCACAGGGATGTTATCTGGAAACACCATATATTTT. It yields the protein CASRQGGTGMLSGNTIYF.

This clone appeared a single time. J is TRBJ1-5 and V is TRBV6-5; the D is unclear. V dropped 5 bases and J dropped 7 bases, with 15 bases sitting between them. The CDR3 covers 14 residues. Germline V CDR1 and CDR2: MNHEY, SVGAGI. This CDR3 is CASSLYFGPQPQHF. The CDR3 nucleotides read TGTGCCAGCAGTCTTTACTTCGGTCCCCAGCCCCAGCATTTT.

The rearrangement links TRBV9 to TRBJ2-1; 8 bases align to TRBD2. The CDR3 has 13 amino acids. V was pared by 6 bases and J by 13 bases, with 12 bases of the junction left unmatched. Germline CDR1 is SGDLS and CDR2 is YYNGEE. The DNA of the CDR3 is TGTGCCAGCACTCCCGAGACGGGGGGGTCCCAGTTCTTC. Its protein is CASTPETGGSQFF.